Listed below are T cell receptor beta chains from one sample, sequenced in a study of blood T cell repertoires in COVID-19. Generated by immunoSEQ multiplex PCR, the TCRdb table keeps only in-frame clones and is missing some. Here the sample spans 150,000 to 200,000 clones, about 82% being singletons. Sequencing was done on a sample of peripheral blood. These receptors all come from a woman under 40 with acute or convalescent COVID-19. Each CDR3 is given with its conserved first and last residue. Each record gives: V gene, clone size, D gene, J gene, CDR3 protein, CDR3 DNA. A D gene is named only where the DNA matches it firmly. The size field is filled for only some rows; it gives once, few, many or a size class.

TRBV5-8	.	TRBD1	TRBJ2-3	CASSLRTGRGTQYF	TGTGCCAGCAGCTTAAGGACAGGGCGGGGTACGCAGTATTTT
TRBV4-3	.	.	TRBJ1-1	CASSQTTGNTEAFF	TGCGCCAGCAGCCAAACGACGGGGAACACTGAAGCTTTCTTT
TRBV6-5	.	TRBD2	TRBJ2-7	CASRLAAYEQYF	TGTGCCAGCCGACTAGCGGCCTACGAGCAGTACTTC
TRBV19	.	.	TRBJ1-1	CASSLSGGVTEAFF	TGTGCCAGTAGCCTGTCGGGGGGGGTAACTGAAGCTTTCTTT
TRBV2	.	TRBD1	TRBJ1-4	CASSEGRQGRNEKLFF	TGTGCCAGCAGCGAAGGGCGACAGGGTAGAAATGAAAAACTGTTTTTT
TRBV19	.	TRBD1	TRBJ1-1	CASGNRGDGRVNTEAFF	TGTGCCAGTGGCAACAGGGGCGACGGTCGGGTGAACACTGAAGCTTTCTTT
TRBV7-2	few	TRBD1	TRBJ1-4	CASSSRDREANEKLFF	TGTGCCAGCAGCTCCCGGGACAGAGAAGCTAATGAAAAACTGTTTTTT
TRBV19	.	TRBD1	TRBJ1-2	CASSPGTVSYTF	TGTGCCAGCTCTCCCGGGACAGTGAGCTACACCTTC
TRBV29-1	.	.	TRBJ1-4	CSAGFVGLNEKLFF	TGCAGCGCTGGGTTCGTGGGCTTGAATGAAAAACTGTTTTTT
TRBV3-1/TRBV3-2	few	TRBD2	TRBJ2-6	CASSLAGMASSGANVLTF	TGTGCCAGCAGCCTAGCGGGAATGGCTAGCTCTGGGGCCAACGTCCTGACTTTC
TRBV19	.	.	TRBJ2-5	CASSIETGRETQYF	TGTGCCAGTAGTATCGAGACAGGCCGGGAGACCCAGTACTTC
TRBV14	.	TRBD1	TRBJ1-2	CASSPNDRVHYGYTF	TGTGCCAGCAGCCCAAACGACAGGGTACACTATGGCTACACCTTC
TRBV2	once	TRBD2	TRBJ2-5	CARGLAGGQETQYF	TGTGCCAGAGGACTAGCGGGGGGTCAAGAGACCCAGTACTTC
TRBV7-7	.	.	TRBJ2-2	CASSSSGNTGELFF	TGTGCTAGCAGCTCGAGTGGTAACACCGGGGAGCTGTTTTTT
TRBV14	.	.	TRBJ2-2	CASSQVRGSLLQKTTGELFF	TGTGCCAGCAGCCAAGTTCGAGGGTCGCTGCTCCAAAAGACCACCGGGGAGCTGTTTTTT
TRBV7-2	few	TRBD2	TRBJ2-5	CASSPGRLAGGSQETQYF	TGTGCCAGCAGCCCCGGCAGGTTAGCGGGGGGTTCACAAGAGACCCAGTACTTC
TRBV19	.	TRBD1	TRBJ2-3	CASSKPGQGAADTQYF	TGTGCCAGTAGTAAACCGGGACAGGGGGCCGCAGATACGCAGTATTTT
TRBV4-3	.	.	TRBJ2-7	CASSQGDEQYF	TGCGCCAGCAGCCAAGGAGACGAGCAGTACTTC
TRBV2	.	TRBD1	TRBJ2-5	CASRAGTGGIETQYF	TGTGCCAGCAGGGCAGGGACAGGGGGCATAGAGACCCAGTACTTC
TRBV28	.	.	TRBJ2-7	CASSPPDRRYEQYF	TGTGCCAGCAGTCCCCCGGACAGAAGATACGAGCAGTACTTC
TRBV19	.	TRBD1	TRBJ2-7	CASSQTGESYEQYF	TGTGCCAGTAGTCAAACAGGGGAGTCGTACGAGCAGTACTTC
TRBV14	.	TRBD2	TRBJ2-7	CASSRAGGTKQYF	TGTGCCAGCAGCCGGGCGGGAGGGACCAAGCAGTACTTC
TRBV24-1	.	TRBD1	TRBJ2-1	CATSRTGIVGEQFF	TGTGCCACCAGTAGGACAGGGATTGTGGGTGAGCAGTTCTTC
TRBV7-2	.	TRBD2	TRBJ2-7	CASSSPGLAALEQYF	TGTGCCAGCAGCTCGCCGGGACTAGCGGCCCTCGAGCAGTACTTC
TRBV5-1	.	.	TRBJ2-7	CASSLRAGTALRTNEQYF	TGCGCCAGCAGCTTGAGGGCCGGGACAGCTCTTCGGACTAACGAGCAGTACTTC
TRBV4-2	.	.	TRBJ1-2	CASSQQKDMSYGYTF	TGTGCCAGCAGCCAACAGAAGGACATGAGCTATGGCTACACCTTC
TRBV13	few	.	TRBJ1-6	CASSLGGSSYNSPLHF	TGTGCCAGCAGCTTAGGGGGCAGCTCCTATAATTCACCCCTCCACTTT
TRBV4-1	.	TRBD1	TRBJ1-4	CASSQGDRGQWGEKLFF	TGCGCCAGCAGCCAAGGGGACAGGGGGCAGTGGGGTGAAAAACTGTTTTTT
TRBV6-6	.	TRBD1	TRBJ1-5	CASSSTGQSNQPQHF	TGTGCCAGCAGTTCGACAGGGCAGAGCAATCAGCCCCAGCATTTT
TRBV7-6	.	TRBD1	TRBJ1-1	CASSLAGFDRGGRNTEAFF	TGTGCCAGCAGCTTAGCGGGTTTCGACAGGGGGGGGAGGAACACTGAAGCTTTCTTT
TRBV30	.	.	TRBJ2-1	CAWSVTGNNEQFF	TGTGCCTGGAGTGTGACAGGCAACAATGAGCAGTTCTTC
TRBV7-2	.	TRBD2	TRBJ2-1	CASSLASGSHNEQFF	TGTGCCAGCAGCTTAGCGAGCGGGAGCCACAATGAGCAGTTCTTC
TRBV15	.	.	TRBJ1-2	CATSRPGTKWGGYTF	TGTGCCACCAGCAGACCCGGGACAAAATGGGGTGGCTACACCTTC
TRBV5-4	few	TRBD1	TRBJ2-5	CASSFTGGRETQYF	TGTGCCAGCAGCTTTACAGGGGGGAGAGAGACCCAGTACTTC
TRBV7-8	.	TRBD2	TRBJ2-1	CASSPYSGRAGNEQFF	TGTGCCAGCAGCCCCTATAGCGGGAGGGCGGGGAATGAGCAGTTCTTC
TRBV18	once	TRBD1	TRBJ1-4	CASSPEPGQGALSTNEKLFF	TGTGCCAGCTCACCTGAACCGGGACAGGGGGCTTTATCGACTAATGAAAAACTGTTTTTT
TRBV5-1	.	TRBD2	TRBJ2-1	CASSLVASGSYNEQFF	TGCGCCAGCAGCTTAGTAGCTAGCGGCTCCTACAATGAGCAGTTCTTC
TRBV7-9	once	.	TRBJ2-3	CASSPVPYRGEDTQYF	TGTGCCAGCAGTCCTGTCCCCTACCGGGGTGAAGATACGCAGTATTTT
TRBV19	.	.	TRBJ2-5	CASTARGGETQYF	TGTGCCAGTACAGCTAGGGGTGGAGAGACCCAGTACTTC
TRBV6-2/TRBV6-3	.	.	TRBJ1-6	CASSYTESSYNSPLHF	TGTGCCAGCAGTTATACGGAGAGCTCCTATAATTCACCCCTCCACTTT
TRBV6-6	.	.	TRBJ1-1	CASTLQAPGGTEAFF	TGTGCCAGCACCCTACAGGCCCCCGGGGGCACTGAAGCTTTCTTT
TRBV9	.	TRBD1	TRBJ1-6	CASSAGQGSPLHF	TGTGCCAGCAGCGCCGGACAGGGATCACCCCTCCACTTT
TRBV28	.	TRBD2	TRBJ2-3	CASSSLGTSGRGGWDTQYF	TGTGCCAGCAGTTCCCTGGGGACTAGCGGGAGAGGGGGGTGGGATACGCAGTATTTT
TRBV12-3/TRBV12-4	.	TRBD1	TRBJ1-2	CASTDRGSLTF	TGTGCCAGCACAGACAGGGGGAGTCTGACCTTC